This T cell receptor beta chain was observed in a study of T cells in localized non-small cell lung cancer. The study's findings and limits: Adjacent lung was found to contain a median roughly 50 of the top 100 tumor clones.

Using immunoSEQ multiplex PCR, the repertoire was profiled, and TCRdb retains in-frame clones only, with some absent. The table records about 1,500 clones, around a third of them present only once. The germline V gene has CDR1 SGDLS and CDR2 YYNGEE. The CDR3 loop spans 12 amino acids. Trimming left V 4 bases short and J 4 bases short, with 6 bases between. In its sample, this clone was seen a few times. The antigen remains undetermined. The chain links TRBV9 to TRBJ1-3; no definite D call. The sequence was collected from a female donor over 55 with stage I lung adenocarcinoma. Material: normal lung tissue next to the tumor, obtained before any cancer treatment. The CDR3 DNA is TGTGCCAGCAGCTCCGAGGGAAACACCATATATTTT. As protein: CASSSEGNTIYF.